Each of the 4 T cell receptor beta chains below was sequenced from the same sample in a study of T cells in Graves' hyperthyroidism and ophthalmopathy. From RNA transcripts, TCR beta CDR3 regions were amplified. First-round RT-PCR of the TCR CDR3 relied on the HTBI primer set. A single record per CDR3 protein comes from TCRdb applying MiXCR to the multiplex PCR reads. The data contain a few hundred thousand distinct CDR3 sequences, roughly 20% of them singletons. Sample: blood. These receptors originate from a man between 18 and 35 years old with Graves' hyperthyroidism.

The chain joins TRBV4-1 to TRBJ2-6; the D is unclear. The CDR3 totals 15 residues. Per the germline V gene, CDR1 is MGHRA and CDR2 is YSYEKL. The V gene lost 2 bases and the J gene lost 0 bases, with 5 bases spanning the gap. The CDR3: CASSQSVSGANVLTF. The CDR3 bases are TGCGCCAGCAGCCAATCTGTCTCTGGGGCCAACGTCCTGACTTTC.

In the case of this clonotype: Mismatch with germline at one junction end may stem from a read error. The chain carries TRBV28 and TRBJ1-5; D gene ambiguous. CDR3 length: 12 amino acids. From germline, CDR1 is MDHEN and CDR2 SYDVKM. The CDR3 nucleotides read TGTGTCAGCACTACCGTCTCTCAGCCCCAGCATTTT. It encodes CVSTTVSQPQHF.

This clonotype was observed at least ten times. This sequence joins TRBV6-1 and TRBJ2-3; D possibly corresponds to TRBD2 (5 bases). The CDR3 runs 13 residues. CDR1 is MNHNS and CDR2 is SASEGT in the germline V gene. V dropped 1 base and J dropped 5 bases, with 7 bases sitting between them. DNA for the CDR3: TGTGCCAGCAGTGAAGAGGCGGGAGATACGCAGTATTTT. As protein: CASSEEAGDTQYF.

This clonotype was found many times. The chain couples TRBV6-1 to TRBJ1-1; TRBD1 is a possible D gene (6 bases). Trimming removed 10 bases at V and 5 bases at J, with 14 bases between. Germline-derived CDR1 and CDR2 are MNHNS and SASEGT. CDR3 size: 12 residues. Here the CDR3 reads CATTGFGTEAFF. CDR3 DNA sequence: TGTGCCACTACAGGGTTTGGTACTGAAGCTTTCTTT.